The T cell receptor beta chain under discussion was sequenced for a study of response to subunit inactivated influenza vaccine. A single record per CDR3 protein comes from TCRdb applying MiXCR to the RT-PCR reads. The sample lists some 200,000 distinct CDR3 sequences; approximately 12% were seen once. Germline V CDR1 and CDR2: MGHDK, SYGVNS. V was clipped by 8 bases and J by 9 bases; unmatched bases: 4. The CDR3 contains 13 residues. These sequences were also reported in another study, on T cells expressing NK-cell markers. This second study says: TCR beta cDNA was generated via 5'RACE template switching incorporating UMIs. The TCR beta repertoires originated in sorted CD3+CD56+NKG2C+, CD3+CD56+NKG2C- and CD3+CD56-NKG2C+ T cells. Six of the donors carried dominant NKG2C+ clonotypes that took up roughly 1.0-8% of their CD8+ T cells. The leading position in the CD3+CD56-NKG2C+ fraction of four donors also went to these clonotypes. HCMV specificity was not established for the expanded NKG2C+ T cell clones.

The receptor was derived from a man in his fifties or sixties who received an inactivated influenza vaccine. The rearrangement uses TRBV25-1 and TRBJ2-1; the match to TRBD2 covers 13 bases. The sample here was CD8+ T cells sorted from PBMCs, taken roughly 13 days after vaccination. The CDR3 coding sequence is TGTGCCAGCGACGGACTAGCGGGAGTTGAGCAGTTCTTC. This gives the protein CASDGLAGVEQFF.